The next 12 T cell receptor beta chains were all read from a single sample in a study of cytomegalovirus exposure and HLA in healthy donors. With 60 Vbeta and 13 Jbeta primers, the PCR was carried out. Clones were sequenced by immunoSEQ multiplex PCR, and TCRdb holds only the in-frame ones, with some missing. The sample records roughly 220,000 clones, 80% to 90% being singletons. Sequencing was performed on PBMCs. The receptors come from a man aged 30-40 years in good health and CMV-seronegative.

In its sample, this clone was seen a few times. CDR3 bases: TGCGCCAGCAGTTACAGTACCGGGGAGCTGTTTTTT. It codes for CASSYSTGELFF. The rearrangement uses TRBV5-1 and TRBJ2-2; D is undetermined. The germline V gene encodes CDR1 SGHRS and CDR2 YFSETQ. V lost 5 bases, J lost 5 bases, and 7 bases lay in between. This CDR3 spans 12 amino acids.

A few counts support this clone. The gene calls are TRBV10-3 and TRBJ1-1; D remains unclear. The CDR3 is 16 amino acids. Germline V gives CDR1 ENHRY, CDR2 SYGVKD. V lost 5 bases and J lost 0, with 16 bases in between. In DNA form, the CDR3 reads TGTGCCATCAGTAGCTCGTCGGAGAGCATGAACACTGAAGCTTTCTTT. It encodes CAISSSSESMNTEAFF.

The rearrangement joins TRBV7-8 to TRBJ2-7; 7 bases line up with TRBD1. The germline V gene has CDR1 SGHVS and CDR2 FQNEAQ. With 2 bases clipped from V and 0 bases from J, the junction kept 13 bases outside the gene matches. The CDR3 is made up of 18 amino acids. The CDR3 nucleotides are TGTGCCAGCAGCTTAACAGGTCTGTGGAACAGGGGCTCCTACGAGCAGTACTTC. Translating gives CASSLTGLWNRGSYEQYF.

The V gene is TRBV5-1, the J gene TRBJ2-3; D unresolved. The ends were cut back, 3 bases at V and 3 bases at J, with 14 bases in the middle. Germline V CDR1 and CDR2: SGHRS, YFSETQ. This CDR3 spans 15 amino acids. CDR3 region: CASSSQSEVTDTQYF. For the CDR3, the DNA is TGCGCCAGCAGCTCCCAGAGCGAGGTGACAGATACGCAGTATTTT.

This clone was observed a handful of times. The CDR3 region is CASSLEEGGREQYF. CDR3 sequence (DNA): TGTGCCAGCAGCTTAGAGGAGGGCGGACGGGAGCAGTACTTC. This chain connects TRBV14 to TRBJ2-7; a possible D gene is TRBD2 (6 bases). The CDR3 length is 14 residues. Germline CDR1 and CDR2: SGHDN and FVKESK. V lost 5 bases and J lost 7, with 18 bases in between. Filled out from reference TRBV14 and TRBJ2-7, the complete variable domain reads EAGVTQFPSHSVIEKGQTVTLRCDPISGHDNLYWYRRVMGKEIKFLLHFVKESKQDESGMPNNRFLAERTGGTYSTLKVQPAELEDSGVYFCASSLEEGGREQYFGPGTRLTVT.

The gene calls are TRBV6-6 and TRBJ1-2; the D is unclear. The CDR3 spans 13 residues. Germline values: CDR1 MNHNY, CDR2 SVGAGI (reference sequence). Trimming shortened V by 6 bases and J by 6 bases, and 14 bases separated the two germline ends. CDR3 region: CASSDDRRNGYTF. The CDR3 DNA reads as TGTGCCAGCAGCGACGATCGGAGAAATGGCTACACCTTC.

The genes are TRBV15 and TRBJ2-3; TRBD2 matches at 12 bases. J lost 5 bases, V lost 3 bases, and 6 bases had no gene match. Germline V lookup: CDR1 LNHNV, CDR2 YYDKDF (reference sequence). The CDR3 contains 16 residues. CDR3 sequence: CATSSLAGGWGDTQYF. The CDR3 bases are TGTGCCACCAGCAGCCTAGCGGGGGGGTGGGGAGATACGCAGTATTTT.

This clone was seen once. The V gene is TRBV6-6, the J gene TRBJ1-5, with 7 positions matching TRBD1. CDR3 size: 16 residues. Per germline, CDR1 MNHNY and CDR2 SVGAGI (reference sequence). V was pared by 5 bases and J by 6 bases, with 13 bases of the junction left unmatched. CDR3 sequence (DNA): TGTGCCAGCAGTACCGGGAAGAAGGGGGCGGGTCAGCCCCAGCATTTT. It specifies CASSTGKKGAGQPQHF.

The chain combines TRBV7-2 with TRBJ1-1, with D hard to call. Between the trimmed V and J ends, which lost 1 base and 4 bases, there was a span of 13 bases. The CDR3 runs to 15 residues. Looked up from germline, CDR1 is SGHTA and CDR2 is FQGNSA. Here the CDR3 DNA reads TGTGCCAGCAGCTTAGGAGGGAGTTTGGGCACTGAAGCTTTCTTT. Protein sequence: CASSLGGSLGTEAFF.

A remark on this clone: The sample contains more than one DNA sequence encoding this CDR3. The chain recombines TRBV6-5 with TRBJ2-3; D is unresolved. Germline loops: CDR1 MNHEY, CDR2 SVGAGI. Trimming removed 2 bases at V and 1 base at J, with 7 bases between. This CDR3 has 14 residues. CDR3 nucleotide sequence: TGTGCCAGCAGTTACCGGCAGGGCACAGATACGCAGTATTTT. Residues: CASSYRQGTDTQYF.

The chain combines TRBV4-1 with TRBJ1-2, with D possibly matching TRBD1 (5 bases). V lost 1 base and J 3 bases, leaving 12 bases between the germline ends. Germline lookup yields CDR1 MGHRA and CDR2 YSYEKL. This CDR3 region has 15 residues. The CDR3 DNA reads TGCGCCAGCAGCCAAGCGGCGACAGCCTACTATGGCTACACCTTC. Protein: CASSQAATAYYGYTF.

The rearrangement links TRBV4-3 to TRBJ2-5, with TRBD1 identical over 11 bases. The J call is doubtful: the DNA matches TRBJ2-7 better. Germline lookup yields CDR1 LGHNA and CDR2 YSLEER. The CDR3 consists of 18 residues. CDR3 sequence reads: CASSQEVAGTGGSYEQYF. The CDR3 DNA reads as TGCGCCAGCAGCCAAGAGGTGGCTGGGACAGGGGGCTCCTACGAGCAGTACTTC.